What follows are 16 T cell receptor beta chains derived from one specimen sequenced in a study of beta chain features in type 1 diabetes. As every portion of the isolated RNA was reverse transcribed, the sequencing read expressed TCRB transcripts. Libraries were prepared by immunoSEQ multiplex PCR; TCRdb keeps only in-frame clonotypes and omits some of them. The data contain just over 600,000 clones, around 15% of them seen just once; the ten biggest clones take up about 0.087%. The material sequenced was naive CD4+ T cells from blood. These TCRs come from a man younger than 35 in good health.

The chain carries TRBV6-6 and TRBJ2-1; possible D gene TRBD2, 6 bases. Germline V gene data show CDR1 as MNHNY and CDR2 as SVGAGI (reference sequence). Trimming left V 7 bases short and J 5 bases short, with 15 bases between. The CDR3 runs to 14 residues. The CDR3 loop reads CASKTSIWDNEQFF. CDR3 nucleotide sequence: TGTGCCAGCAAGACTAGTATATGGGACAATGAGCAGTTCTTC.

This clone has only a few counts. CDR3: CASSVTRLAGTDTQYF. The CDR3 bases are TGTGCCAGCAGCGTGACAAGACTAGCGGGCACAGATACGCAGTATTTT. The chain joins TRBV7-2 to TRBJ2-3; 9 bases line up with TRBD2. Germline CDR1 SGHTA, CDR2 FQGNSA. The CDR3 runs to 16 residues. V lost 5 bases and J lost 1; bases outside the gene matches: 7.

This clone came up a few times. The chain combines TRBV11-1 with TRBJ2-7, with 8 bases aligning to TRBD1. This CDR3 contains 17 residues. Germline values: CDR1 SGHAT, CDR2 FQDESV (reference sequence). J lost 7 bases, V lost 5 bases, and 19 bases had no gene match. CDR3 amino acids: CASSGRGLGTSGREQYF. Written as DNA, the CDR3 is TGTGCCAGCAGCGGCAGGGGGCTTGGCACCTCGGGGCGAGAGCAGTACTTC.

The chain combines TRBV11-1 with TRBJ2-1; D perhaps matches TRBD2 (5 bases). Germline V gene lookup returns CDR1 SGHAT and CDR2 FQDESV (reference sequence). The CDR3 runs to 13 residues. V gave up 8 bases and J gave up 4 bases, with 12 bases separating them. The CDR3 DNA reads TGTGCCAGCGGCCGAGGCGGGTACAATGAGCAGTTCTTC. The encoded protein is CASGRGGYNEQFF.

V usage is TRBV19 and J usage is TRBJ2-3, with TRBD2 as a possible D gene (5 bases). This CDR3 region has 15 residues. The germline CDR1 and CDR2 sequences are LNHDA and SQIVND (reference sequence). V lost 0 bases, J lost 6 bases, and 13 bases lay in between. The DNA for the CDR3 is TGTGCCAGTAGTATAGATGGCGGGCGGGCGGATACGCAGTATTTT. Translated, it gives CASSIDGGRADTQYF.

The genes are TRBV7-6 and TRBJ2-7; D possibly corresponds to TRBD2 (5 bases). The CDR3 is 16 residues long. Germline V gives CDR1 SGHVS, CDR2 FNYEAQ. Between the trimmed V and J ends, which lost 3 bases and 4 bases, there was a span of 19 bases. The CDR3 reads CASSFRWTGRLYEQYF. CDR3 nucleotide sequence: TGTGCCAGCAGCTTTAGATGGACGGGAAGGTTGTACGAGCAGTACTTC. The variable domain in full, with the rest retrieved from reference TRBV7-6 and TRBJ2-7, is GAGVSQSPRYKVTKRGQDVALRCDPISGHVSLYWYRQALGQGPEFLTYFNYEAQQDKSGLPNDRFSAERPEGSISTLTIQRTEQRDSAMYRCASSFRWTGRLYEQYFGPGTRLTVT.

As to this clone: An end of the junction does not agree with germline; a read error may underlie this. Here the CDR3 DNA reads TGTGCCAGCAGTTTATTCTTGGGGGACAGGGGGCTCTCCACGAGCACGCACTTC. The encoded protein is CASSLFLGDRGLSTSTHF. V is TRBV28 and J is TRBJ2-7; 12 bases agree with TRBD1. Germline loops: CDR1 MDHEN, CDR2 SYDVKM. This CDR3 is 18 amino acids long.

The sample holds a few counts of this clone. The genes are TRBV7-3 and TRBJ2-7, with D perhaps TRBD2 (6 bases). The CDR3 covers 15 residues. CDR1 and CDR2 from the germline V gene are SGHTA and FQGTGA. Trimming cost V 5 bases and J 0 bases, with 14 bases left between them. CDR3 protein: CASSLRGGDSYEQYF. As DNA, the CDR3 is TGTGCCAGCAGCCTAAGGGGCGGGGACTCCTACGAGCAGTACTTC.

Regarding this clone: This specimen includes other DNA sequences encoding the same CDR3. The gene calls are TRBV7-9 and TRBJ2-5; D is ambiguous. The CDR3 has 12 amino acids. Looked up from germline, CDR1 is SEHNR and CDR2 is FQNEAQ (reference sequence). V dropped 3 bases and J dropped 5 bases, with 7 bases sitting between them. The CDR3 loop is CASSLSSETQYF. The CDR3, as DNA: TGTGCCAGCAGCTTGTCTTCCGAGACCCAGTACTTC.

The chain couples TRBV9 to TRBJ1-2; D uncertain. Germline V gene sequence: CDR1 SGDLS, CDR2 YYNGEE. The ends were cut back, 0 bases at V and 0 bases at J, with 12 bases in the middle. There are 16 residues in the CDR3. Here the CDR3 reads CASSVGGLKSNYGYTF. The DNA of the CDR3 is TGTGCCAGCAGCGTAGGAGGGCTCAAATCTAACTATGGCTACACCTTC.

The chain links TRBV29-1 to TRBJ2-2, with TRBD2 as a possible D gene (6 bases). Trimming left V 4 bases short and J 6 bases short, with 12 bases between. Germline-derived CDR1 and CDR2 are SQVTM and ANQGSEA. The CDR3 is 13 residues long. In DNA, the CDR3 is TGCAGCGTTGGGCAGGGAGGCTCCGGGGAGCTGTTTTTT. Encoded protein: CSVGQGGSGELFF.

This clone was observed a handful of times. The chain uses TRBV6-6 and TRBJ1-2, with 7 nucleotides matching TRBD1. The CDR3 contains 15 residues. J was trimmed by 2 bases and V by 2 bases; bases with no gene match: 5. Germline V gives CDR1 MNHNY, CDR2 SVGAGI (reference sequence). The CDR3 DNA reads TGTGCCAGCAGTTACCGACAGGGAAAGAACTATGGCTACACCTTC. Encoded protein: CASSYRQGKNYGYTF.

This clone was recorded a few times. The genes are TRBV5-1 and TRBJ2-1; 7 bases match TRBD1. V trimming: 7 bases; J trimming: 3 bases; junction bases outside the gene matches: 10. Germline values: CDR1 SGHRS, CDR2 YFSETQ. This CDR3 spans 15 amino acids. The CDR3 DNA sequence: TGCGCCAGCTGGGCCGGGACAGACTTCTACAATGAGCAGTTCTTC. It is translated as CASWAGTDFYNEQFF.

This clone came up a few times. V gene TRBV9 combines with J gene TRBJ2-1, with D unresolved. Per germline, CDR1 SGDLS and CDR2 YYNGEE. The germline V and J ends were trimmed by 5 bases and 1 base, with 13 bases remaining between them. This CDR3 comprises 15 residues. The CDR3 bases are TGTGCCAGCAGGCCATCAGGCGCTTCCTACAATGAGCAGTTCTTC. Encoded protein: CASRPSGASYNEQFF.

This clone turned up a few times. The CDR3 DNA reads as TGTGCCAGCAGTGCGCGGAACTTGCTCCATAATGAGCAGTTCTTC. Translated, it gives CASSARNLLHNEQFF. The rearrangement uses TRBV2 and TRBJ2-1; D is ambiguous. The CDR3 runs 15 residues. The V and J ends lost 4 bases and 7 bases respectively, with 17 bases between them. Germline-derived CDR1 and CDR2 are SNHLY and FYNNEI.

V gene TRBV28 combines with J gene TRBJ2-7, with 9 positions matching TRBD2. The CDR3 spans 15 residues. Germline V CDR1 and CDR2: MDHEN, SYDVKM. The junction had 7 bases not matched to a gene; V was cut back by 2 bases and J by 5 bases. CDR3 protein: CASSLPQRGANEQYF. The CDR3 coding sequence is TGTGCCAGCAGTTTACCCCAGCGGGGGGCCAACGAGCAGTACTTC.